Following are 2 T cell receptor beta chains from one sample sequenced in a study of CD8 T cells in ankylosing spondylitis. TCRdb passed the 5' RACE reads through MiXCR, listing each CDR3 protein once. The table has roughly 160,000 distinct CDR3 sequences, approximately 10% seen once. The sequencing sample was made of blood, either unsorted or a sorted T cell fraction (not recorded which). Receptors were obtained from a female donor with ankylosing spondylitis or in good health (not recorded which).

There are many counts of this clonotype. The chain employs TRBV12-3 or TRBV12-4 and TRBJ1-1, with 8 bases that match TRBD1. The CDR3 is 14 amino acids. Trimming took 6 bases from V and 1 from J; bases not matched to a gene: 4. CDR3 DNA sequence: TGTGCCAGCAGATCCACAGGGGGGAACACTGAAGCTTTCTTT. Encoded protein: CASRSTGGNTEAFF.

The genes are TRBV6-1 and TRBJ2-7; D unresolved. This CDR3 spans 13 amino acids. Trimming left V 7 bases short and J 2 bases short, with 12 bases between. Per germline, CDR1 MNHNS and CDR2 SASEGT. DNA of the CDR3: TGTGCCAGCAAGACCATGACCCCCTACGAGCAGTACTTC. Protein product: CASKTMTPYEQYF.